Below are 6 T cell receptor beta chains sequenced from a single sample in a study of neurological immune-mediated disorders. TCRdb reprocessed the 5' RACE reads via MiXCR and lists one record per CDR3 protein. The sample lists roughly 74,000 distinct CDR3 sequences, 4% to 6% occurring once. Sequencing was performed on PBMCs. Receptors originate from a young man with multiple sclerosis.

This clonotype came up many times. The J gene is TRBJ2-5, the V gene TRBV28, with D tentatively TRBD2 (5 bases). This CDR3 region has 14 residues. From germline, CDR1 is MDHEN and CDR2 SYDVKM. Trimming took off 10 bases at V and 10 bases at J, with 25 bases between the two ends. In nucleotides, the CDR3 is TGTGCCACCCTGACCGCATCGGGGTACCCAGGCCAGTACTTC. It translates to CATLTASGYPGQYF.

CDR3 in DNA: TGCGCCAGCAGCACAGACCGAGAGACCCAGTACTTC. It translates to CASSTDRETQYF. This rearrangement joins TRBV5-1 to TRBJ2-5; D not resolved. The germline V and J ends were trimmed by 4 bases and 4 bases, with 8 bases remaining between them. This CDR3 contains 12 residues. The germline V gene has CDR1 SGHRS and CDR2 YFSETQ. The full variable domain, rest sourced from reference TRBV5-1 and TRBJ2-5, is KAGVTQTPRYLIKTRGQQVTLSCSPISGHRSVSWYQQTPGQGLQFLFEYFSETQRNKGNFPGRFSGRQFSNSRSEMNVSTLELGDSALYLCASSTDRETQYFGPGTRLLVL.

Ten or more counts support this clonotype. The chain links TRBV7-8 to TRBJ2-3; 14 bases fit TRBD2. The CDR3 has 18 residues. J lost 4 bases, V lost 5 bases, and 11 bases had no gene match. CDR1 SGHVS and CDR2 FQNEAQ come from the germline V gene. DNA for the CDR3: TGTGCCAGCAGCCCCCCGACTAGCGGGAGGGCCCTCGCAGATACGCAGTATTTT. Translating it yields CASSPPTSGRALADTQYF.

The sample holds many counts of this clonotype. The chain uses TRBV4-2 and TRBJ2-3, with a weak D call TRBD2 (5 bases). This CDR3 spans 16 amino acids. Looked up from germline, CDR1 is LGHNA and CDR2 is YNFKEQ. V was cut by 1 base and J by 1 base, with 12 bases left in between. The CDR3 region has the DNA TGTGCCAGCAGCCAAGGCTATCGGGGTGGCACAGATACGCAGTATTTT. Encoded protein: CASSQGYRGGTDTQYF.

This clonotype was detected many times. V usage is TRBV20-1 and J usage is TRBJ2-1; no clear D gene. The CDR3 is made up of 11 amino acids. V was cut by 1 base and J by 5 bases, with 3 bases left in between. Germline V CDR1 and CDR2: DFQATT, SNEGSKA (reference sequence). DNA for the CDR3: TGCAGTGCTAGAGGCCACAATGAGCAGTTCTTC. This codes for CSARGHNEQFF.

There are many counts of this clonotype. The gene calls are TRBV10-3 and TRBJ2-2, with D tentatively TRBD1 (6 bases). Trimming removed 7 bases from V and 6 bases from J, with 15 bases in between. This CDR3 has 14 residues. Germline V gene sequence: CDR1 ENHRY, CDR2 SYGVKD. The DNA for the CDR3 is TGTGCCATCACCGAAAACAGGGTCGCCGGGGAGCTGTTTTTT. Translation: CAITENRVAGELFF.